This T cell receptor beta chain was sequenced during a study of T cell responses to AZD1222 COVID-19 vaccine. Study results and limitations: Samples come after the peak T cell response, not at day 14. Clonal diversity was possibly underestimated; the donors were predominantly white British and more often female.

Clones were read by immunoSEQ multiplex PCR, and TCRdb kept only the in-frame ones, dropping some. The table has about 120,000 clones, 80% to 90% seen once. V shed 3 bases and J 2 bases; nucleotides not matched to a gene: 6. Germline CDR1 is GTSNPN and CDR2 is SVGIG (reference sequence). This CDR3 spans 16 amino acids. Comments on this clone: Antigen specificity is unknown.

The TCR originated in an adult in good health. The sample consisted of peripheral blood, taken on day 0 of AZD1222 vaccination. This rearrangement joins TRBV30 to TRBJ2-1; 11 nucleotides match TRBD2. The DNA for the CDR3 is TGTGCCTGGAGAGAACTAGCGGGAGAGCCCTACAATGAGCAGTTCTTC. This gives the protein CAWRELAGEPYNEQFF.